This TCR beta chain was identified during a study of T-cell reconstitution after alpha-beta-depleted transplantation in children. The TCRbeta library incorporated unique molecular identifiers. TCRdb processed the PCR reads anew with MiXCR; each CDR3 protein has one entry. The sample records around 240,000 distinct CDR3 sequences, around 8% being singletons. This clonotype was counted ten times or more. The CDR3 loop spans 13 amino acids. V shed 1 base, J shed 5 bases, and the junction held 2 bases outside the gene matches. The V gene's germline CDR1 is SQVTM and CDR2 ANQGSEA. Here the sequenced sample was PBMCs, mostly from graft donor cells, taken 180 days after TCRalphabeta/CD19-depleted stem cell transplant. V and J are TRBV29-1 and TRBJ2-7, with TRBD1 matching 10 bases. This TCR was recovered from a male patient aged 5 to 17 who had a stem cell transplant for acute lymphoblastic leukemia, so the T cells may come from the graft donor. The CDR3 loop is CSVEGQGAHEQYF. CDR3 sequence (DNA): TGCAGCGTTGAAGGACAGGGGGCGCACGAGCAGTACTTC.